This T cell receptor (beta chain) was sequenced in a study of CD8 T cells in ankylosing spondylitis. Germline values: CDR1 SEHNR, CDR2 FQNEAQ (reference sequence). The CDR3 has 13 residues. The V gene lost 2 bases and the J gene lost 10 bases, with 9 bases spanning the gap. This clonotype was recorded a few times. Its matching antigen is unknown. Findings and caveats of the study: Enrichment of disease-linked clones was reportedly significant in matched ankylosing spondylitis synovial fluid. Characteristic of ankylosing spondylitis blood, it appeared, was a TCR beta motif comprising eight highly homologous variants. Researchers report that disease-linked clones proved CD8+ and relatively rare in peripheral blood.

Quantitative molecular-barcoded 5'-RACE generated the TCR beta libraries. TCRdb itself ran the 5' RACE reads through MiXCR, one entry per CDR3 protein. The table has about 440,000 distinct CDR3 sequences, 15% to 20% seen once; the top ten hold around 0.92%. This sequence originates from a male donor with ankylosing spondylitis. The sequenced sample consisted of blood, either unsorted or a sorted T cell fraction (not recorded which). The V call is TRBV7-9, the J call TRBJ1-6; D possibly corresponds to TRBD1 (5 bases). The CDR3 coding sequence is TGTGCCAGCAGCTTAAGGGGTTACTCACCCCTCCACTTT. Its protein product is CASSLRGYSPLHF.